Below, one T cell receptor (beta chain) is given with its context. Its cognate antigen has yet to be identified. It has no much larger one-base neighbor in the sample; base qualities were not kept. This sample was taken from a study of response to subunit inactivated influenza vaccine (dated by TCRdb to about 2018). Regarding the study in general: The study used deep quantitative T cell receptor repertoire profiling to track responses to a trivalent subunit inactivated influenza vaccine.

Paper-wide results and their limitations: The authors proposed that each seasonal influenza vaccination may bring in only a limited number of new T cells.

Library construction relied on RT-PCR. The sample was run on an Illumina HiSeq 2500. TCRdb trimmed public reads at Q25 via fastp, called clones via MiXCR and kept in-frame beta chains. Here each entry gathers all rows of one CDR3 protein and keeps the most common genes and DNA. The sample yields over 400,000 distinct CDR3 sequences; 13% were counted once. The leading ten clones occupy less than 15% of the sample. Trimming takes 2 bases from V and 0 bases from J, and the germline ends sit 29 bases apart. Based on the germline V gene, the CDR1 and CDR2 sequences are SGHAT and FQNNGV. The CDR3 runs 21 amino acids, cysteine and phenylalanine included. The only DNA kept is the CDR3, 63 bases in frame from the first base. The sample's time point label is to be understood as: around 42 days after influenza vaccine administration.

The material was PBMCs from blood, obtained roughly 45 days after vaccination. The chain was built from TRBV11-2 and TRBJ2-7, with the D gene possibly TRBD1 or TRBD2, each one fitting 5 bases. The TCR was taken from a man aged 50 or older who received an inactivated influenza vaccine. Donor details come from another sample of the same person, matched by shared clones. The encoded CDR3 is CASSLWGSVRLPQVGSYEQYF. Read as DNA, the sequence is TGTGCCAGCAGCTTATGGGGGAGTGTTCGCTTGCCCCAAGTGGGCTCCTACGAGCAGTACTTC.